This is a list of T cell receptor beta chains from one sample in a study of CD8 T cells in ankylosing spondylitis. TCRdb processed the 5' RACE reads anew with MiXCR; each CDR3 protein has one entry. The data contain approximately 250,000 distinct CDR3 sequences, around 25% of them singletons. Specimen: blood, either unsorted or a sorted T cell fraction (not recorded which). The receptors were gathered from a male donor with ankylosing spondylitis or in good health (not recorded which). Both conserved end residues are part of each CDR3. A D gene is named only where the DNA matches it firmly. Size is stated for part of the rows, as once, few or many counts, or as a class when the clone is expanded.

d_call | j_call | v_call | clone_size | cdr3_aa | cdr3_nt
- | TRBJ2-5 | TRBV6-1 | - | CASFPSRPEETQYF | TGTGCCAGTTTCCCATCCAGACCAGAAGAGACCCAGTACTTC
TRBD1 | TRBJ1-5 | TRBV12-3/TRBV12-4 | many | CASSFDRELQPQHF | TGTGCCAGCAGTTTCGACAGGGAGCTGCAGCCCCAGCATTTT
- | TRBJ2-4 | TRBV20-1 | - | CSARGWGSKNIQYF | TGCAGTGCTAGAGGTTGGGGGTCCAAAAACATTCAGTACTTC
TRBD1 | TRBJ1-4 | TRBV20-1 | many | CSAPGQGTEKLFF | TGCAGTGCCCCTGGACAGGGGACTGAAAAACTGTTTTTT
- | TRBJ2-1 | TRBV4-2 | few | CASSQGRGPRINEQFF | TGTGCCAGCAGCCAAGGGAGGGGACCGAGGATCAATGAGCAGTTCTTC
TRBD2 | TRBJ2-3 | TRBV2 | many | CASSERGKETDTQYF | TGTGCCAGCAGCGAGCGGGGGAAAGAAACAGATACGCAGTATTTT
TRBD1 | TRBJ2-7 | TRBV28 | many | CASSLGSQGDYEQYF | TGTGCCAGCAGCCTTGGATCGCAGGGGGACTACGAGCAGTACTTC
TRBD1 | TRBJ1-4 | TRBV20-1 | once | CSASTGEGDNEKLFF | TGCAGTGCTAGTACAGGGGAAGGAGATAATGAAAAACTGTTTTTT
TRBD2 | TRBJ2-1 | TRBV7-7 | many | CASSLGVAGPNEQFF | TGTGCCAGCAGCTTAGGGGTAGCGGGCCCGAACGAGCAGTTCTTC
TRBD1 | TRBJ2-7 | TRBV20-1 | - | CSANVPRQGAYEQYF | TGCAGTGCCAACGTTCCGAGACAGGGGGCCTACGAGCAGTACTTC